These 13 T cell receptor beta chains share one sample of origin, sequenced in a study of CD8 T cells in ankylosing spondylitis. Broader study findings: A TCR beta motif made of under 10 highly homologous variants seemed typical of ankylosing spondylitis blood.

Antigen specificity for these receptors is unknown. TCRdb re-analysed the 5' RACE reads in MiXCR, keeping a single row per CDR3 protein. The sample lists fewer than 550,000 distinct CDR3 sequences; about 5.2% were seen once. Sequencing was done on a sample of blood, either unsorted or a sorted T cell fraction (not recorded which). These receptor sequences come from a male donor with ankylosing spondylitis.

This clonotype was counted only a few times. Here the CDR3 reads CASSQDRGPGPDTQYF. The CDR3 DNA is TGTGCCAGCAGCCAAGATCGGGGGCCTGGGCCAGATACGCAGTATTTT. V gene TRBV4-2 combines with J gene TRBJ2-3; D might be TRBD1 or TRBD2, each matching 6 bases. Germline CDR1 is LGHNA and CDR2 is YNFKEQ. V gave up 0 bases and J gave up 4 bases, with 14 bases separating them. The CDR3 is made up of 16 amino acids.

V is TRBV28 and J is TRBJ2-2; 9 nucleotides agree with TRBD2. Germline V lookup: CDR1 MDHEN, CDR2 SYDVKM. The CDR3 has 16 amino acids. After removal of 3 bases from V and 6 bases from J, the junction contained 8 bases not matched to a gene. CDR3 in DNA: TGTGCCAGCAGTTTTGGTGGAGTAGCGGGGGCCGGGGAGCTGTTTTTT. Protein sequence: CASSFGGVAGAGELFF.

This clonotype appeared many times. The rearrangement joins TRBV6-1 to TRBJ2-7; D unclear. The CDR3 is made up of 13 amino acids. CDR1 and CDR2 from the germline V gene are MNHNS and SASEGT. V was pared by 7 bases and J by 2 bases, with 12 bases between. Here the CDR3 DNA reads TGTGCCAGCACCCCCGGACGGGCCTACGAGCAGTACTTC. Its translation is CASTPGRAYEQYF.

This clonotype was detected ten times or more. The chain uses TRBV29-1 and TRBJ1-1; D remains unclear. The CDR3 length is 12 residues. V was clipped by 1 base and J by 11 bases, with 14 bases between them. Germline CDR1 is SQVTM and CDR2 is ANQGSEA. Here the CDR3 reads CSVEGGNSGAFF. CDR3 in DNA: TGCAGCGTTGAAGGAGGTAATTCGGGGGCTTTCTTT.

There are many counts of this clonotype. The chain couples TRBV27 to TRBJ2-7, with TRBD2 matching over 13 bases. CDR3 length: 15 amino acids. Germline V lookup: CDR1 MNHEY, CDR2 SMNVEV (reference sequence). J lost 5 bases, V lost 5 bases, and 6 bases had no gene match. The CDR3 sequence is CASSLGTSGKHEQYF. The CDR3 nucleotides are TGTGCCAGCAGTCTGGGGACTAGCGGGAAGCACGAGCAGTACTTC.

This clonotype was seen at least ten times. The rearrangement uses TRBV5-1 and TRBJ1-6; D is perhaps TRBD1 (5 bases). V shed 0 bases and J shed 8 bases, with 12 bases lying between them. The CDR3 spans 15 residues. CDR1 and CDR2 (germline): SGHRS, YFSETQ. Written as DNA, the CDR3 is TGCGCCAGCAGCTTGGACGGGGGTAGATATTCACCCCTCCACTTT. Translating gives CASSLDGGRYSPLHF.

This clonotype was picked up many times. This chain connects TRBV29-1 to TRBJ2-7, with 9 bases identical to TRBD2. V trimming: 0 bases; J trimming: 6 bases; junction bases outside the gene matches: 3. CDR1 is SQVTM, CDR2 ANQGSEA, per germline. The CDR3 runs 13 residues. The DNA for the CDR3 is TGCAGCGTTGAAGAGCGGGGGGGCGTCGAGCAGTACTTC. Translation gives CSVEERGGVEQYF.

This chain connects TRBV12-3 or TRBV12-4 to TRBJ1-5; D ambiguous. The CDR3 has 12 residues. V dropped 1 base and J dropped 7 bases, with 5 bases sitting between them. The CDR3 nucleotides are TGTGCCAGCAGTTTAGGCCACCAGCCCCAGCATTTT. It encodes CASSLGHQPQHF.

This clonotype came up many times. The gene calls are TRBV6-1 and TRBJ1-1; weak D call: TRBD1 (5 bases). The CDR3 is made up of 14 amino acids. V lost 5 bases and J lost 1, with 11 bases in between. Germline CDR1 is MNHNS and CDR2 is SASEGT. The chain's CDR3 is CASSTSGGNTEAFF. The CDR3 DNA follows: TGTGCCAGCAGTACCTCCGGGGGGAACACTGAAGCTTTCTTT.

This clonotype showed up many times. The chain is built from TRBV5-1 and TRBJ1-2; 9 nucleotides line up with TRBD1. Germline V CDR1 and CDR2: SGHRS, YFSETQ. There are 16 residues in the CDR3. J lost 7 bases, V lost 4 bases, and 14 bases had no gene match. The CDR3 loop reads CASSPTPGTGRLGYTF. CDR3 in DNA: TGCGCCAGCAGCCCTACCCCCGGGACAGGGCGTCTTGGCTACACCTTC.

V is TRBV12-3 or TRBV12-4 and J is TRBJ2-7; tentatively, D is TRBD1 or TRBD2 (5 bases each). The length of the CDR3 is 15 residues. V gave up 1 base and J gave up 1 base, with 11 bases separating them. The CDR3 region is CASSLGGDGSYEQYF. CDR3 coding DNA: TGTGCCAGCAGTTTAGGTGGGGACGGGTCCTACGAGCAGTACTTC.

This clonotype occurred many times. Compared with germline, one end of the junction differs, possibly owing to a read error. The V and J genes are TRBV29-1 and TRBJ2-1; 11 positions agree with TRBD2. Germline CDR1 is SQVTM and CDR2 is ANQGSEA. This CDR3 contains 12 residues. DNA of the CDR3: TGCAGCTCTACCTCGACTAGCGGGACAATGGACTTC. Translated: CSSTSTSGTMDF.

In its sample, this clonotype was seen many times. The rearrangement links TRBV27 to TRBJ2-7; D is uncertain. Trimming cost V 8 bases and J 2 bases, with 4 bases left between them. The CDR3 consists of 10 residues. Germline CDR1 MNHEY, CDR2 SMNVEV (reference sequence). The CDR3 sequence is CASGPYEQYF. In nucleotides, the CDR3 is TGTGCCAGCGGACCCTACGAGCAGTACTTC.